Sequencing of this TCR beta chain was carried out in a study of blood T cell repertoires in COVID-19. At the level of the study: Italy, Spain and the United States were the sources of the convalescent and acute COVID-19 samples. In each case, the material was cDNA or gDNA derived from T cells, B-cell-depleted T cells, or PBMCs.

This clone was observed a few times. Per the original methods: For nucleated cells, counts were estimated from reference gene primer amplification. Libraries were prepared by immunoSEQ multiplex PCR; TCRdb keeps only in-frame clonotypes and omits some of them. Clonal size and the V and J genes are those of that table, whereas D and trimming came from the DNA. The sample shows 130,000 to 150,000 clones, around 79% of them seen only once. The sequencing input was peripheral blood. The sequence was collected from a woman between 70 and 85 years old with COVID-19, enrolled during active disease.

The CDR3 region has the DNA TGTGCCAGCAGACCCTCGGACAGGGAACATTCACCCCTCCACTTT. Its translation: CASRPSDREHSPLHF. The chain has TRBV7-9 and TRBJ1-6, with TRBD1 matching over 8 bases. The CDR3 consists of 15 residues. CDR1 and CDR2 from the germline V gene are SEHNR and FQNEAQ (reference sequence). Trimming cost V 6 bases and J 8 bases; bases outside gene matches: 9.